Following are 31 T cell receptor beta chains from one sample sequenced in a study of T cells expressing NK-cell markers. One entry per CDR3 protein, without DNA, is what TCRdb gives after re-calling the 5' RACE reads. The sample table includes a few hundred thousand distinct CDR3 sequences. What was sequenced was blood T cells: a sorted CD56 or NKG2C T cell subset, CD4+ or CD8+ T cells, or bulk PBMC T cells (not recorded which). Source of these receptors: a man aged 18 to 69 in good health.

The CDR3 sequence: CASSTLLAGGTGELFF. The chain combines TRBV5-1 with TRBJ2-2; the TRBD2 assignment by TCRdb is unverifiable without DNA. The CDR3 extends over 16 amino acids. Germline V gene lookup returns CDR1 SGHRS and CDR2 YFSETQ.

The CDR3: CASSELTLEAFF. The chain links TRBV6-5 to TRBJ1-1. The CDR3 runs 12 residues. The germline V gene has CDR1 MNHEY and CDR2 SVGAGI.

This chain links TRBV20-1 with TRBJ1-2; the D gene TCRdb calls, TRBD1, cannot be checked with no DNA. This CDR3 contains 16 residues. From germline, CDR1 is DFQATT and CDR2 SNEGSKA (reference sequence). The CDR3 reads CSARAAGGRSNYGYTF.

The chain joins TRBV20-1 to TRBJ2-2; TCRdb's D gene call, TRBD1, goes unchecked for lack of DNA. Germline loops: CDR1 DFQATT, CDR2 SNEGSKA (reference sequence). The CDR3 is made up of 15 amino acids. CDR3 protein: CSAIQVRAAIGELFF.

The rearrangement joins TRBV27 to TRBJ1-5. This CDR3 region has 17 residues. The V gene's germline CDR1 is MNHEY and CDR2 SMNVEV (reference sequence). This CDR3 is CASRSAGKTYSNQPQHF.

J is TRBJ2-3 and V is TRBV30; the D call from TCRdb, TRBD1, cannot be confirmed without DNA. CDR3 size: 15 residues. Germline V lookup: CDR1 GTSNPN, CDR2 SVGIG (reference sequence). The CDR3 here is CAWSVLTGRTDTQYF. Full variable domain (outside the CDR3, taken from reference TRBV30 and TRBJ2-3): SQTIHQWPATLVQPVGSPLSLECTVEGTSNPNLYWYRQAAGRGLQLLFYSVGIGQISSEVPQNLSASRPQDRQFILSSKKLLLSDSGFYLCAWSVLTGRTDTQYFGPGTRLTVL.

CDR3 residues: CASSLRKTPGGSTDTQYF. The chain combines TRBV5-1 with TRBJ2-3; TCRdb selects TRBD1, and the lack of DNA leaves this call unchecked. There are 18 residues in the CDR3. Germline lookup yields CDR1 SGHRS and CDR2 YFSETQ. Filled out from reference TRBV5-1 and TRBJ2-3, the complete variable domain reads KAGVTQTPRYLIKTRGQQVTLSCSPISGHRSVSWYQQTPGQGLQFLFEYFSETQRNKGNFPGRFSGRQFSNSRSEMNVSTLELGDSALYLCASSLRKTPGGSTDTQYFGPGTRLTVL.

J is TRBJ1-5 and V is TRBV20-1; absent DNA, TCRdb's TRBD1 call cannot be checked. There are 13 residues in the CDR3. Germline CDR1 reads DFQATT; CDR2 reads SNEGSKA (reference sequence). The CDR3 here is CSARAAGGWPQHF.

The chain combines TRBV27 with TRBJ1-5; lacking DNA, the TRBD1 call made by TCRdb goes unchecked. Per the germline V gene, CDR1 is MNHEY and CDR2 is SMNVEV (reference sequence). The CDR3 runs to 18 residues. This CDR3 reads CASSLQKPGWGVGQPQHF.

This chain links TRBV5-1 with TRBJ2-3; the TRBD2 assignment by TCRdb is unverifiable without DNA. Germline V gene lookup returns CDR1 SGHRS and CDR2 YFSETQ. There are 15 residues in the CDR3. CDR3 loop: CASSLEASGGYTQYF.

V and J are TRBV5-5 and TRBJ1-3; TCRdb designates TRBD1, a call that cannot be tested without DNA. The germline CDR1 and CDR2 sequences are SGHKS and YYEKEE (reference sequence). The CDR3 totals 15 residues. The CDR3 region is CASSRDGSSGNTIYF. The variable domain in full, completed from reference TRBV5-5 and TRBJ1-3, reads DAGVTQSPTHLIKTRGQQVTLRCSPISGHKSVSWYQQVLGQGPQFIFQYYEKEERGRGNFPDRFSARQFPNYSSELNVNALLLGDSALYLCASSRDGSSGNTIYFGEGSWLTVV.

This rearrangement joins TRBV29-1 to TRBJ2-5. This CDR3 comprises 13 residues. Per the germline V gene, CDR1 is SQVTM and CDR2 is ANQGSEA. Here the CDR3 reads CSVEKQLQETQYF. Together with reference TRBV29-1 and TRBJ2-5, the CDR3 gives the full variable domain: SAVISQKPSRDICQRGTSLTIQCQVDSQVTMMFWYRQQPGQSLTLIATANQGSEATYESGFVIDKFPISRPNLTFSTLTVSNMSPEDSSIYLCSVEKQLQETQYFGPGTRLLVL.

CDR3 residues: CASSLVGDSSNEQFF. This chain links TRBV5-1 with TRBJ2-1; the TRBD1 assignment by TCRdb is unverifiable without DNA. Germline CDR1 is SGHRS and CDR2 is YFSETQ. The CDR3 covers 15 residues.

The V gene is TRBV5-1, the J gene TRBJ1-4; TCRdb's D call of TRBD1 is untestable without DNA. Germline CDR1 and CDR2: SGHRS and YFSETQ. The CDR3 extends over 16 amino acids. CDR3 loop: CASSFTGGAANEKLFF.

The chain combines TRBV10-3 with TRBJ1-5; the D call from TCRdb, TRBD1, cannot be confirmed without DNA. Germline V CDR1 and CDR2: ENHRY, SYGVKD. This CDR3 spans 16 amino acids. The CDR3 loop is CAISESGQGDNQPQHF.

V gene TRBV20-1 combines with J gene TRBJ2-7; TCRdb calls TRBD1, which cannot be checked without DNA. Per the germline V gene, CDR1 is DFQATT and CDR2 is SNEGSKA (reference sequence). The CDR3 has 14 amino acids. The CDR3 loop reads CSAPRDIGAYEQYF.

This sequence joins TRBV18 and TRBJ2-3. The CDR3 extends over 17 amino acids. From germline, CDR1 is KGHSH and CDR2 LQKENI. The CDR3 region is CASSPGQGRTSTDTQYF.

This sequence joins TRBV7-9 and TRBJ2-7; TCRdb's D gene call, TRBD1, goes unchecked for lack of DNA. Germline lookup yields CDR1 SEHNR and CDR2 FQNEAQ (reference sequence). The CDR3 contains 17 residues. The CDR3: CASSLGSGDEVLNEQYF. Complete variable domain (other parts from reference TRBV7-9 and TRBJ2-7): DTGVSQNPRHKITKRGQNVTFRCDPISEHNRLYWYRQTLGQGPEFLTYFQNEAQLEKSRLLSDRFSAERPKGSFSTLEIQRTEQGDSAMYLCASSLGSGDEVLNEQYFGPGTRLTVT.

The chain carries TRBV19 and TRBJ2-3; no DNA is available, so the TRBD2 call from TCRdb remains unchecked. Germline values: CDR1 LNHDA, CDR2 SQIVND (reference sequence). The CDR3 has 18 residues. The CDR3: CASSRKGLAASGTDTQYF.

The V and J genes are TRBV11-2 and TRBJ2-3; TCRdb's D call of TRBD1 is untestable without DNA. Germline CDR1 is SGHAT and CDR2 is FQNNGV. The CDR3 sequence is 16 residues long. CDR3: CASSLEGPPRADTQYF.

This chain connects TRBV7-2 to TRBJ2-5; lacking DNA, the TRBD1 call made by TCRdb goes unchecked. Germline V CDR1 and CDR2: SGHTA, FQGNSA. The CDR3 totals 16 residues. Here the CDR3 reads CASSKARTGGQETQYF.

The chain's CDR3 is CSVEEPTGHGQYF. The gene calls are TRBV29-1 and TRBJ2-7; TCRdb selects TRBD1, and the lack of DNA leaves this call unchecked. CDR1 and CDR2 (germline): SQVTM, ANQGSEA. The CDR3 extends over 13 amino acids.

This rearrangement joins TRBV20-1 to TRBJ2-3; the D gene TCRdb calls, TRBD2, cannot be checked with no DNA. Germline V gene data show CDR1 as DFQATT and CDR2 as SNEGSKA (reference sequence). The CDR3 extends over 12 amino acids. The CDR3 loop is CSARMRGVVQYF.

The chain employs TRBV12-3 or TRBV12-4 and TRBJ2-7; TCRdb's assignment of TRBD1 cannot be checked, as there is no DNA. The CDR3 runs to 13 residues. The CDR3 protein is CASRGQGRYEQYF.

The V call is TRBV15, the J call TRBJ1-1; TCRdb's D call, TRBD1, is unchecked because there is no DNA. Germline assignment: CDR1 LNHNV and CDR2 YYDKDF (reference sequence). CDR3 length equals 15 residues. CDR3 region: CATSRVAGGYTEAFF.

The chain uses TRBV5-1 and TRBJ2-2; TCRdb returns TRBD1, unconfirmable since there is no DNA. The CDR3 has 15 amino acids. Germline loops: CDR1 SGHRS, CDR2 YFSETQ. The CDR3 protein is CASFLGRATNRELFF.

V usage is TRBV11-2 and J usage is TRBJ2-7; absent DNA, TCRdb's TRBD2 call cannot be checked. The CDR3 extends over 15 amino acids. The germline V gene encodes CDR1 SGHAT and CDR2 FQNNGV. CDR3 sequence: CASSSLGSTVYEQYF.

The rearrangement uses TRBV6-5 and TRBJ2-7; TCRdb selects TRBD1, and the lack of DNA leaves this call unchecked. The CDR3 consists of 12 residues. CDR1 and CDR2 from the germline V gene are MNHEY and SVGAGI. The CDR3 protein is CASSNLQDEQYF.

This chain links TRBV27 with TRBJ1-5; absent DNA, TCRdb's TRBD1 call cannot be checked. The CDR3 has 13 residues. CDR1 is MNHEY and CDR2 is SMNVEV in the germline V gene (reference sequence). The CDR3 loop is CASRRQGGQPQHF.

The rearrangement links TRBV20-1 to TRBJ1-5; without DNA, the TCRdb call of TRBD1 cannot be checked. The CDR3 sequence is 15 residues long. CDR1 is DFQATT and CDR2 is SNEGSKA in the germline V gene (reference sequence). The CDR3 protein is CSATLTGGSNQPQHF.

This rearrangement joins TRBV20-1 to TRBJ1-6; TCRdb calls TRBD1, which cannot be checked without DNA. This CDR3 is built from 13 residues. CDR1 and CDR2 from the germline V gene are DFQATT and SNEGSKA (reference sequence). The CDR3: CSAPTGVNSPLHF.